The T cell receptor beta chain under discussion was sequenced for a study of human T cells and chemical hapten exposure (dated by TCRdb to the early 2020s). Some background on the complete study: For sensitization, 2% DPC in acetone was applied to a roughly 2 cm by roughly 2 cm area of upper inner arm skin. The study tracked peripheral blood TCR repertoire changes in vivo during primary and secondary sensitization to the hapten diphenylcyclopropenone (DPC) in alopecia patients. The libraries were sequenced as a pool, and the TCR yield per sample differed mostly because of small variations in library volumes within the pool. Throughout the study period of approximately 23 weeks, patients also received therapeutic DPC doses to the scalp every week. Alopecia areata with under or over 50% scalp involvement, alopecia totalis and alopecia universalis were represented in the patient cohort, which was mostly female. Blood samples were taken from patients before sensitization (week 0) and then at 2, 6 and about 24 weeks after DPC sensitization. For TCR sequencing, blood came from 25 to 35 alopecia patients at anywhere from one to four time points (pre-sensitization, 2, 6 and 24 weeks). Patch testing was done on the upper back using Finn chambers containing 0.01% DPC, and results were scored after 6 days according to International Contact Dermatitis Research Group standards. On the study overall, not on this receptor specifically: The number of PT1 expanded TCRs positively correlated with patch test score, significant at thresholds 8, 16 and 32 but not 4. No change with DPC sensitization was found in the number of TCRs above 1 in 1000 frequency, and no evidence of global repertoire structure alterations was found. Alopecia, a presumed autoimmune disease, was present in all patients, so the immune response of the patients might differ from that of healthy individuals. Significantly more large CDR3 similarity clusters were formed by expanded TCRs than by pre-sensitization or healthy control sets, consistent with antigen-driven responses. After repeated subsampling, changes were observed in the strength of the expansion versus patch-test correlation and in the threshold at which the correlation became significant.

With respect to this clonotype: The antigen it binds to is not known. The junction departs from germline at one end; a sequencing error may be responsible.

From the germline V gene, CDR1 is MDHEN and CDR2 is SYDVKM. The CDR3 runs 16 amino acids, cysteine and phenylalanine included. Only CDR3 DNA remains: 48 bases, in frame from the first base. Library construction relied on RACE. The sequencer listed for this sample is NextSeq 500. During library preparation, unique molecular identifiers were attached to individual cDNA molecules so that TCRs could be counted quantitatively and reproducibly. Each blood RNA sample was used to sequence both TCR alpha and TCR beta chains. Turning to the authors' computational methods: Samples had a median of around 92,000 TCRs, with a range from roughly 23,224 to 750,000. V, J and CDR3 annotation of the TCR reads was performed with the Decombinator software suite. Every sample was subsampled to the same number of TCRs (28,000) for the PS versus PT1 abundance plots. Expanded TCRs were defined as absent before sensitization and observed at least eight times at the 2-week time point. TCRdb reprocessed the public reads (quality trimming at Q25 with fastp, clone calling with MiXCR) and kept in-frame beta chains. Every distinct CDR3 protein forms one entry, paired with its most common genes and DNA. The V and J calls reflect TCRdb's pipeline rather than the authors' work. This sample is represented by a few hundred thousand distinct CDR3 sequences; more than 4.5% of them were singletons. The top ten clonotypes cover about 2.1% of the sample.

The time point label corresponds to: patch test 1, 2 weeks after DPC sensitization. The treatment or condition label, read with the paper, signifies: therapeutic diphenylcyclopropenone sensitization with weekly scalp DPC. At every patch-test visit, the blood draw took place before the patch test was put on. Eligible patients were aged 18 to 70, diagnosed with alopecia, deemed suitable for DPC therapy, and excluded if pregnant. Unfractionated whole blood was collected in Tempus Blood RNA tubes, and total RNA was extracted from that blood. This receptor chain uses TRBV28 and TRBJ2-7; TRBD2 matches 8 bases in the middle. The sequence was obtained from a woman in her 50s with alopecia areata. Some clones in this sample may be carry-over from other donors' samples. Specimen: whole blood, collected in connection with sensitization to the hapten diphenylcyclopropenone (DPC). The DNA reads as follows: TGTACCAGCAGTATCACCGGGACTAGGGCCTCCCACGAGCAGTACTTC. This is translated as CTSSITGTRASHEQYF.